This record covers a single TCR beta chain. Antigen unknown. The data originate from a study of CD8+CD57+ T cells in acquired aplastic anemia. At the level of the study: Each DNA sample taken from sorted CD4+ and CD8+ cells came to about 3.4 ug on average. Average CD4+ read depth in healthy donors was around 9.9 million reads. Findings of the study overall: Comparison of patients with controls identified about 30 shared CD8+ CDR3 sequences. Any difference that existed in CD8+ Simpson's diversity between patients and controls was not significant.

Using genomic DNA as the template, TCR beta VDJ and CDR3 profiling was carried out. Each CDR3 protein is one row after TCRdb ran MiXCR on the reads. The sample shows about 220,000 distinct CDR3 sequences, 30% to 40% of them seen only once. Germline V gene sequence: CDR1 MGHDK, CDR2 SYGVNS. The CDR3 extends over 12 amino acids. The V end was cut by 5 bases, the J end by 15 bases, with 17 bases between. The sequenced material came from sorted CD4+, CD8+, or CD8+CD57+ T cells (not recorded which) from PBMCs. This chain connects TRBV25-1 to TRBJ2-1; TRBD2 might be the D (6 bases). This clonotype was obtained from a human donor in good health, serving as a control. The CDR3 is CASSSRRDLLFF. The CDR3 nucleotides are TGTGCCAGCAGTTCAAGGAGGGATTTGTTGTTCTTC.